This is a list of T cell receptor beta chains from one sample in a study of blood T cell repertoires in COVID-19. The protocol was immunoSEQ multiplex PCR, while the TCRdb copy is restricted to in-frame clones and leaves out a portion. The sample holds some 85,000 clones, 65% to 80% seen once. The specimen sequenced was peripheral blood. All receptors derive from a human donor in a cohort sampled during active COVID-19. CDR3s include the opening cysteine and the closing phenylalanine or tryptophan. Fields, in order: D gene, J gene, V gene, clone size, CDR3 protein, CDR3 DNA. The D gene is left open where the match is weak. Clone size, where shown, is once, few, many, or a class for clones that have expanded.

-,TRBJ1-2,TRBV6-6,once,CASSYTMSSNYGYTF,TGTGCCAGCAGTTACACAATGTCTTCTAACTATGGCTACACCTTC
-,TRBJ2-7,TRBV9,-,CASSVGGVDPYEQYF,TGTGCCAGCAGCGTAGGGGGGGTGGATCCCTACGAGCAGTACTTC
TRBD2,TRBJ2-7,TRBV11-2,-,CASSLPRLAGEGEQYF,TGTGCCAGCAGCTTACCTCGACTAGCGGGAGAAGGCGAGCAGTACTTC
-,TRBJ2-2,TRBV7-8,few,CASSPGFSGELFF,TGTGCCAGCAGCCCAGGCTTTTCCGGGGAGCTGTTTTTT
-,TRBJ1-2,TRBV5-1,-,CASSLVRQNYGYTF,TGCGCCAGCAGCTTGGTTAGACAGAACTATGGCTACACCTTC
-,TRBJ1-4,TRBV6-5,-,CASSYSRGMGNEKLFF,TGTGCCAGCAGTTACTCGAGGGGGATGGGTAATGAAAAACTGTTTTTT
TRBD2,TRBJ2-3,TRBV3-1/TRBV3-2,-,CASSHRLAGPDTQYF,TGTGCCAGCAGCCATAGACTAGCGGGACCAGATACGCAGTATTTT
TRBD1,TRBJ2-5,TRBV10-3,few,CAISEGGESETQYF,TGTGCCATCAGTGAAGGGGGCGAGTCGGAGACCCAGTACTTC
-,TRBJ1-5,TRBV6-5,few,CASSYSAGSNQPQHF,TGTGCCAGCAGTTACTCAGCAGGGAGCAATCAGCCCCAGCATTTT
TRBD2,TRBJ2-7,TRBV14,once,CASSPPGGAGGLDEQYF,TGTGCCAGCAGCCCCCCGGGAGGGGCGGGAGGGCTCGACGAGCAGTACTTC
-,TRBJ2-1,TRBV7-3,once,CASSLGGGYNEQFF,TGTGCCAGCAGCTTAGGGGGCGGTTACAATGAGCAGTTCTTC
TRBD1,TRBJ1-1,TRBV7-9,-,CALHMGPTGGKTEAFF,TGTGCCCTCCATATGGGACCCACAGGGGGAAAGACTGAAGCTTTCTTT
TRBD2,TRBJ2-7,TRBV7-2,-,CASSSTRTSASYEQYF,TGTGCCAGCAGTTCTACTAGGACTAGCGCATCCTACGAGCAGTACTTC
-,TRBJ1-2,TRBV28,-,CASSLSGDGGYYGYTF,TGTGCCAGCAGTTTGTCAGGGGACGGGGGGTACTATGGCTACACCTTC
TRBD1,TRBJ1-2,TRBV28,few,CASQPGTGYGYTF,TGTGCCAGCCAACCCGGGACAGGGTATGGCTACACCTTC
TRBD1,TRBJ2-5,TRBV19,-,CASSRARQGRETQYF,TGTGCCAGTAGTAGGGCTCGACAGGGCCGAGAGACCCAGTACTTC
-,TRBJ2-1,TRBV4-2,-,CASSQGLGHANEQFF,TGTGCCAGCAGCCAAGGACTAGGCCATGCAAATGAGCAGTTCTTC
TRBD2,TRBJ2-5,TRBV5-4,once,CASSTTSGSGETQYF,TGTGCCAGCAGCACGACTAGCGGGAGCGGGGAGACCCAGTACTTC
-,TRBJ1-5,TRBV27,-,CASSFAINQPQHF,TGTGCCAGCAGTTTCGCTATCAATCAGCCCCAGCATTTT
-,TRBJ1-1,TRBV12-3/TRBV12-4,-,CASSFTSGTEAFF,TGTGCCAGCAGTTTTACTTCGGGTACTGAAGCTTTCTTT
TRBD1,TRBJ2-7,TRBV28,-,CASSPAGTGSYEQYF,TGTGCCAGCAGTCCTGCCGGGACAGGGTCTTACGAGCAGTACTTC
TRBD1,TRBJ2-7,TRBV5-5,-,CASSPGTGLKSEQYF,TGTGCCAGCAGTCCGGGGACAGGGTTGAAGTCCGAGCAGTACTTC
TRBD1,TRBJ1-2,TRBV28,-,CASSPHVQGAGGYTF,TGTGCCAGCAGTCCTCACGTCCAGGGGGCAGGAGGCTACACCTTC
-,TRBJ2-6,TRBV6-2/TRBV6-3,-,CASSPRHSGANVLTF,TGTGCCAGCAGCCCACGACACTCTGGGGCCAACGTCCTGACTTTC
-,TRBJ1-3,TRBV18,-,CASSPVGASGNTIYF,TGTGCCAGCTCACCCGTAGGGGCTTCTGGAAACACCATATATTTT
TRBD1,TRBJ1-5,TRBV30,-,CAWSANRGRQPQHF,TGTGCCTGGAGCGCAAACAGGGGTCGACAGCCCCAGCATTTT
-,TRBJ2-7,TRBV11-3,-,CASSHAGSYEQYF,TGTGCCAGCAGCCACGCGGGGTCCTACGAGCAGTACTTC
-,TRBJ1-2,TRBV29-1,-,CSVLWGRRGYTF,TGCAGCGTTCTTTGGGGGCGGCGGGGCTACACCTTC